Following are 21 T cell receptor beta chains from one sample sequenced in a study of control samples from healthy donors and cancer patients. TCRdb's copy holds only in-frame clones and misses some; the assay was immunoSEQ multiplex PCR. Seen here are 140,000 to 150,000 clones, 93% observed once, and the top ten hold under 7%. The source material was blood. The receptors shown here come from a man younger than 35 in good health.

As to this clone: A read error may produce the germline difference seen at one junction end. The gene calls are TRBV28 and TRBJ1-5; D ambiguous. Germline-derived CDR1 and CDR2 are MDHEN and SYDVKM. The CDR3 is made up of 15 amino acids. CDR3 DNA: TGTGCCAACAGTAAGCAGAGATATAGCAATCAGCCCCAGCATTTT. This sequence encodes CANSKQRYSNQPQHF.

The genes are TRBV28 and TRBJ2-5, with 8 bases that match TRBD1. The V gene's germline CDR1 is MDHEN and CDR2 SYDVKM. The trim removed 5 bases at V and 3 bases at J, leaving 8 bases unmatched. This CDR3 has 15 amino acids. DNA of the CDR3: TGTGCCAGCAGTCCCCTGGACAGGGAAAAAGAGACCCAGTACTTC. Translation gives CASSPLDREKETQYF.

J is TRBJ2-1 and V is TRBV7-9; 10 nucleotides match TRBD2. V dropped 6 bases and J dropped 1; count of bases not matched to a gene: 12. Germline V lookup: CDR1 SEHNR, CDR2 FQNEAQ (reference sequence). The CDR3 is 18 amino acids. The CDR3 sequence: CASRPREREGQSYNEQFF. The DNA for the CDR3 is TGTGCCAGCAGACCAAGGGAGCGGGAGGGCCAGTCCTACAATGAGCAGTTCTTC.

This chain uses TRBV6-6 with TRBJ2-4; TRBD1 aligns across 10 bases. Germline V gene sequence: CDR1 MNHNY, CDR2 SVGAGI (reference sequence). Trimming cost V 5 bases and J 6 bases; bases outside gene matches: 7. This CDR3 spans 15 amino acids. CDR3: CASSDHGDRGNIQYF. The CDR3 region has the DNA TGTGCCAGCAGTGACCATGGGGACAGGGGAAACATTCAGTACTTC.

The chain employs TRBV7-8 and TRBJ2-2; tentative D call: TRBD1 (6 bases). V lost 0 bases and J lost 6, with 14 bases in between. The CDR3 consists of 16 residues. CDR1 is SGHVS and CDR2 is FQNEAQ in the germline V gene. CDR3 nucleotides: TGTGCCAGCAGCTTAGCACAGGGTGAAATCGCCGGGGAGCTGTTTTTT. Encoded protein: CASSLAQGEIAGELFF. The whole variable domain, remainder taken from reference TRBV7-8 and TRBJ2-2, is GAGVSQSPRYKVAKRGQDVALRCDPISGHVSLFWYQQALGQGPEFLTYFQNEAQLDKSGLPSDRFFAERPEGSVSTLKIQRTQQEDSAVYLCASSLAQGEIAGELFFGEGSRLTVL.

In this sample, this clone turned up a few times. J is TRBJ2-5 and V is TRBV6-1; TRBD2 matches 12 bases. The CDR3 is made up of 15 amino acids. Germline CDR1 reads MNHNS; CDR2 reads SASEGT. Trimming at V came to 2 bases and at J to 2 bases, leaving 0 bases not matched to a gene. The CDR3 loop is CASSELAGGQETQYF. CDR3 DNA: TGTGCCAGCAGTGAACTAGCGGGGGGGCAAGAGACCCAGTACTTC.

The chain has TRBV7-8 and TRBJ2-7; a weak D match, TRBD2 (5 bases). The ends were cut back, 7 bases at V and 6 bases at J, with 13 bases in the middle. CDR1 is SGHVS and CDR2 is FQNEAQ in the germline V gene. This CDR3 spans 12 amino acids. The CDR3 loop is CASMQPGGEQYF. The CDR3 DNA reads as TGTGCCAGCATGCAGCCAGGAGGCGAGCAGTACTTC.

CDR3 sequence (DNA): TGTGCCAGCAGCCGAGGGGGATTCTCCTACAATGAGCAGTTCTTC. Translation: CASSRGGFSYNEQFF. The genes are TRBV7-6 and TRBJ2-1; possibly TRBD1 for D (6 bases). The CDR3 loop spans 15 amino acids. CDR1 is SGHVS and CDR2 is FNYEAQ in the germline V gene. Trimming removed 5 bases at V and 0 bases at J, with 11 bases between.

V is TRBV29-1 and J is TRBJ2-5, with TRBD2 matching over 9 bases. CDR3 length: 14 residues. The V gene's germline CDR1 is SQVTM and CDR2 ANQGSEA. V lost 2 bases to trimming and J lost 4 bases; unmatched junction nucleotides: 5. The CDR3: CSVELGLATETQYF. The DNA of the CDR3 is TGCAGCGTTGAACTCGGACTAGCGACAGAGACCCAGTACTTC.

With regard to this clone: Other nucleotide sequences from this sample produce the same CDR3. The chain combines TRBV5-1 with TRBJ2-7; D gene uncertain. Germline V gene lookup returns CDR1 SGHRS and CDR2 YFSETQ. V was pared by 0 bases and J by 4 bases, with 5 bases between. The CDR3 has 12 amino acids. As DNA, the CDR3 is TGCGCCAGCAGCTTGGTTGGGTACGAGCAGTACTTC. It specifies CASSLVGYEQYF.

The genes are TRBV25-1 and TRBJ1-4; weak D call: TRBD1 (5 bases). The CDR3 is 13 residues long. Germline V gives CDR1 MGHDK, CDR2 SYGVNS. Trimming took off 3 bases at V and 7 bases at J, with 9 bases between the two ends. The CDR3 spells CASSDRVGEKLFF. For the CDR3, the DNA is TGTGCCAGCAGTGACAGGGTTGGTGAAAAACTGTTTTTT.

The V call is TRBV28, the J call TRBJ2-5; D not resolved. Germline-derived CDR1 and CDR2 are MDHEN and SYDVKM. The CDR3 is 14 amino acids. Trimming left V 7 bases short and J 5 bases short, with 17 bases between. The CDR3 bases are TGTGCCAGCACCTCTCAAGTGAGACTGGAGACCCAGTACTTC. Protein: CASTSQVRLETQYF.

CDR3 region: CASSSLAGNTDTQYF. DNA of the CDR3: TGTGCCAGCAGCTCACTAGCGGGCAACACAGATACGCAGTATTTT. V usage is TRBV7-8 and J usage is TRBJ2-3, with 9 bases fitting TRBD2. The V segment lost 4 bases and the J segment 2 bases; nucleotides outside the gene matches: 4. Germline-derived CDR1 and CDR2 are SGHVS and FQNEAQ. The length of the CDR3 is 15 residues. Supplemented by reference TRBV7-8 and TRBJ2-3, the full variable domain reads GAGVSQSPRYKVAKRGQDVALRCDPISGHVSLFWYQQALGQGPEFLTYFQNEAQLDKSGLPSDRFFAERPEGSVSTLKIQRTQQEDSAVYLCASSSLAGNTDTQYFGPGTRLTVL.

The chain carries TRBV5-8 and TRBJ2-5; possible D gene TRBD2, 5 bases. This CDR3 region has 15 residues. CDR1 SGHTS and CDR2 YDEGEE come from the germline V gene. Trimming removed 0 bases at V and 5 bases at J, with 14 bases between. CDR3 DNA sequence: TGTGCCAGCAGCTTGGTTGGAGAGAGGGCGGAGACCCAGTACTTC. Translating it yields CASSLVGERAETQYF. The full variable domain, with the rest looked up from reference TRBV5-8 and TRBJ2-5, is EAGVTQSPTHLIKTRGQQATLRCSPISGHTSVYWYQQALGLGLQFLLWYDEGEERNRGNFPPRFSGRQFPNYSSELNVNALELEDSALYLCASSLVGERAETQYFGPGTRLLVL.

The chain is built from TRBV18 and TRBJ1-2; tentatively, D is TRBD1 (5 bases). V dropped 1 base and J dropped 2 bases, with 11 bases sitting between them. Germline CDR1 is KGHSH and CDR2 is LQKENI. The CDR3 has 15 amino acids. The CDR3 protein is CASSPRDRGNYGYTF. The CDR3 DNA reads as TGTGCCAGCTCACCACGGGATCGGGGGAACTATGGCTACACCTTC.

V is TRBV6-1 and J is TRBJ2-3; D remains ambiguous. Looked up from germline, CDR1 is MNHNS and CDR2 is SASEGT. With 3 bases removed from V and 1 base from J, the gap between germline ends came to 8 bases. CDR3 length: 14 amino acids. CDR3 coding DNA: TGTGCCAGCAGTGACGGCGCGGGCACAGATACGCAGTATTTT. As protein: CASSDGAGTDTQYF.

The chain employs TRBV18 and TRBJ1-1; D is uncertain. Germline assignment: CDR1 KGHSH and CDR2 LQKENI. This CDR3 contains 13 residues. V lost 6 bases and J 8 bases, leaving 16 bases between the germline ends. DNA for the CDR3: TGTGCCAGCTCTCTGATCCTTAATCCGGAAGCTTTCTTT. It yields the protein CASSLILNPEAFF.

This chain's CDR3 is CASSPRVSDTQYF. The DNA for the CDR3 is TGTGCCAGCTCACCCAGGGTTTCAGATACGCAGTATTTT. The rearrangement links TRBV18 to TRBJ2-3, with D possibly matching TRBD1 (5 bases). Germline V gene lookup returns CDR1 KGHSH and CDR2 LQKENI. CDR3 size: 13 residues. V was clipped by 3 bases and J by 4 bases, with 8 bases between them.

The chain links TRBV6-1 to TRBJ2-7; D unclear. This CDR3 spans 15 amino acids. V lost 1 base and J 6 bases, leaving 16 bases between the germline ends. The germline V gene encodes CDR1 MNHNS and CDR2 SASEGT. This chain's CDR3 is CASSEVGFDPREQYF. CDR3 nucleotide sequence: TGTGCCAGCAGTGAAGTCGGATTTGATCCGCGCGAGCAGTACTTC.

The chain is built from TRBV28 and TRBJ2-7, with TRBD2 matching over 7 bases. The V gene end was trimmed by 6 bases and the J gene end by 7 bases; junction bases not matched to a gene: 12. Germline-derived CDR1 and CDR2 are MDHEN and SYDVKM. The CDR3 has 14 amino acids. This CDR3 is CASSLLLGGREQYF. CDR3 DNA sequence: TGTGCCAGCAGCCTCCTTCTGGGAGGGAGGGAGCAGTACTTC.

In this sample, this clone turned up once. The gene calls are TRBV2 and TRBJ1-3; possibly TRBD1 for D (6 bases). This CDR3 region has 15 residues. The ends were cut back, 9 bases at V and 0 bases at J, with 15 bases in the middle. Germline CDR1 is SNHLY and CDR2 is FYNNEI. CDR3 nucleotide sequence: TGTGCCAGTCGCAGGGGCCCCTACTCTGGAAACACCATATATTTT. This gives the protein CASRRGPYSGNTIYF.